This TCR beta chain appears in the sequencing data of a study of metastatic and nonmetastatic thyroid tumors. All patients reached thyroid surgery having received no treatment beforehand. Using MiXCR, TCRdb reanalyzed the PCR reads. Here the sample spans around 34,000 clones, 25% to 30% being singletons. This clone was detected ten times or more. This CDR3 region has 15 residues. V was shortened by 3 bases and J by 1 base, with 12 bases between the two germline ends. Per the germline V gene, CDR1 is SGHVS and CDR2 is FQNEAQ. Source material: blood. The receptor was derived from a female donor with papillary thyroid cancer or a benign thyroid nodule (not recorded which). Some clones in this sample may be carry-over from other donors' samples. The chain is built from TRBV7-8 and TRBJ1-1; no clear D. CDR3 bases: TGTGCCAGCAGCTTCGACTCGACTGGGAACACTGAAGCTTTCTTT. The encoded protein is CASSFDSTGNTEAFF. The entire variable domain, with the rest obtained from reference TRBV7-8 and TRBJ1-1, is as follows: GAGVSQSPRYKVAKRGQDVALRCDPISGHVSLFWYQQALGQGPEFLTYFQNEAQLDKSGLPSDRFFAERPEGSVSTLKIQRTQQEDSAVYLCASSFDSTGNTEAFFGQGTRLTVV.